This TCR beta chain was identified during a study of cytomegalovirus exposure and HLA in healthy donors. Study-wide results and limits: Per published reports, the classifier diagnosed cytomegalovirus status with high specificity and sensitivity.

Regarding this clone: Its antigen is as yet unknown.

Germline V gene lookup returns CDR1 MGHRA and CDR2 YSYEKL. The V segment lost 2 bases and the J segment 4 bases; nucleotides outside the gene matches: 13. CDR3 size: 17 residues. Method: immunoSEQ multiplex PCR; TCRdb's copy keeps in-frame clones and lacks some. Of just over 20,000 clones in the sample, about 97% were seen once. The donors were in the roughly 120-subject validation cohort; that cohort was separate from the roughly 620-subject first cohort. The sample was PBMCs. This sequence was found in a man in his thirties or forties in good health and CMV-seropositive. This chain connects TRBV4-1 to TRBJ2-7; TRBD1 aligns across 8 bases. The CDR3 bases are TGCGCCAGCAGCCAACTCCTCGGACAGGGAATTGGTTACGAGCAGTACTTC. It translates to CASSQLLGQGIGYEQYF.